This paragraph reports one T cell receptor beta chain. Its target is not known. The data derive from a study of T-cell memory formation after mild COVID-19. TCRdb fed the 5' RACE reads into MiXCR, producing one record per CDR3 protein. This sample has some 410,000 distinct CDR3 sequences, with about 25% found just once. Study-wide findings and caveats: CD8+ contracting clones occupied EMRA, while CD4+ ones occupied mainly CM and EM.

The CDR3 extends over 14 amino acids. Germline-derived CDR1 and CDR2 are LNHDA and SQIVND (reference sequence). V dropped 3 bases and J dropped 0 bases, with 8 bases sitting between them. The sequence was collected from an adult woman who had mild COVID-19 (a few samples of this study predate the infection). Cell type and time point are not known. Sequences were obtained from PBMCs or a T cell subset sorted from them (not recorded which). The chain employs TRBV19 and TRBJ1-1; D unresolved. Here the CDR3 reads CASSMGALNTEAFF. DNA for the CDR3: TGTGCCAGTAGTATGGGAGCTCTGAACACTGAAGCTTTCTTT.